The 7 T cell receptor beta chains reported below all come from one sample, sequenced in a study of CD8 T cells in ankylosing spondylitis. Whole-study findings and limits: It appeared that ankylosing spondylitis blood was characterized by a TCR beta motif of several highly homologous variants.

TCRdb used MiXCR to reprocess the 5' RACE reads, holding one entry per CDR3 protein. The table records 750,000 to 850,000 distinct CDR3 sequences, roughly 10% of them present only once. Their antigens remain unidentified. The source material was blood, either unsorted or a sorted T cell fraction (not recorded which). These receptors all stem from a male donor with ankylosing spondylitis.

A few counts support this clonotype. This chain joins TRBV7-8 and TRBJ2-1; TRBD2 agrees at 8 bases. V lost 5 bases and J lost 9; bases outside the gene matches: 15. The CDR3 covers 16 residues. Germline V gene lookup returns CDR1 SGHVS and CDR2 FQNEAQ. The CDR3 region is CASSRSRGGPVVEQFF. As DNA, the CDR3 is TGTGCCAGCAGCCGGTCCCGGGGGGGGCCGGTGGTTGAGCAGTTCTTC.

The sample holds a few counts of this clonotype. The chain employs TRBV20-1 and TRBJ2-7; D is perhaps TRBD1 (6 bases). Germline CDR1 DFQATT, CDR2 SNEGSKA (reference sequence). The CDR3 sequence is 13 residues long. The germline V and J ends were trimmed by 2 bases and 6 bases, with 14 bases remaining between them. CDR3 in amino acids: CSARFPTGPEQYF. The DNA of the CDR3 is TGCAGTGCTAGATTTCCGACAGGCCCCGAGCAGTACTTC.

The V and J genes are TRBV6-1 and TRBJ2-7; no definite D call. Germline loops: CDR1 MNHNS, CDR2 SASEGT. V was pared by 5 bases and J by 4 bases, with 15 bases between. There are 14 residues in the CDR3. The CDR3 sequence is CASSPNSNRYEQYF. CDR3 nucleotides: TGTGCCAGCAGTCCAAACTCCAACAGATACGAGCAGTACTTC.

This chain uses TRBV2 with TRBJ2-6; TRBD2 is a possible D gene (5 bases). The CDR3 length is 14 residues. V was clipped by 7 bases and J by 5 bases, with 12 bases between them. The germline V gene has CDR1 SNHLY and CDR2 FYNNEI. Written as DNA, the CDR3 is TGTGCCAGCACCGGGGAACACTGGGCCAACGTCCTGACTTTC. It is translated as CASTGEHWANVLTF.

The chain joins TRBV6-2 or TRBV6-3 to TRBJ2-1; 10 bases match TRBD2. The J segment lost 6 bases and the V segment lost 6 bases, leaving 11 bases of the junction unmatched. The germline V gene encodes CDR1 MNHEY and CDR2 SVGEGT. The CDR3 has 16 amino acids. CDR3 nucleotide sequence: TGTGCCAGCAGCCGCAATCTAGCGGGAGCTTTCAATGAGCAGTTCTTC. The encoded protein is CASSRNLAGAFNEQFF.

The gene calls are TRBV6-2 or TRBV6-3 and TRBJ2-2, with 7 bases identical to TRBD1. CDR1 and CDR2 from the germline V gene are MNHEY and SVGEGT. The trim removed 5 bases at V and 6 bases at J, leaving 6 bases unmatched. The CDR3 length is 14 residues. CDR3 in amino acids: CASSRQGLAGELFF. The CDR3, as DNA: TGTGCCAGCAGTCGACAGGGTTTGGCCGGGGAGCTGTTTTTT.

This clonotype was recorded many times. The J gene is TRBJ1-2, the V gene TRBV20-1; D is ambiguous. CDR1 and CDR2 (germline): DFQATT, SNEGSKA (reference sequence). V lost 3 bases and J lost 4, with 12 bases in between. The CDR3 sequence is 13 residues long. The CDR3 DNA reads TGCAGTGCTAGGGACGGACCGGGCTATGGCTACACCTTC. As protein: CSARDGPGYGYTF.